This TCR beta chain was captured in a study of shared clonotypes between healthy human individuals. Per sorted-subset replicate PCR, input was approximately 180 ng DNA, representing 30,000 or so T cell genomes. Generated by immunoSEQ multiplex PCR, the TCRdb table keeps only in-frame clones and is missing some. The table records about 320,000 clones, around 86% of them present only once. Study results and caveats: With several donors compared, 4% to 5% of naive CD4 clonotypes were shared. Clonotype sharing among donors was expected to depend on sequencing depth.

A remark on this clone: Antigen specificity is unknown.

Among the donors, all were Caucasian adults who lived in Nashville, Tennessee. The source of this sequence is a man aged 18 to 30 in good health. Material for sequencing was memory CD8+ T cells sorted from blood. The subset denotes: CD45RO+ cells pooled with CCR7-negative TemRA cells.

CDR3 sequence reads: CASSFPGVGNTIYF. CDR3 DNA sequence: TGTGCCAGCAGCTTTCCGGGGGTTGGAAACACCATATATTTT. The chain uses TRBV7-9 and TRBJ1-3; TRBD1 might be the D (5 bases). The CDR3 is made up of 14 amino acids. V was cut by 3 bases and J by 3 bases, with 9 bases left in between. The V gene's germline CDR1 is SEHNR and CDR2 FQNEAQ (reference sequence).